The rows below give T cell receptor beta chains drawn from one sample of a study of control samples from healthy donors and cancer patients. Clones were read by immunoSEQ multiplex PCR, and TCRdb kept only the in-frame ones, dropping some. In the table there are approximately 140,000 clones, under 95% of which are singletons. Specimen: blood. These receptors originate from a man younger than 35 in good health. Both conserved end residues are part of each CDR3. Each record gives: D gene, clone size, V gene, CDR3 length, J gene, CDR3 protein, CDR3 DNA. D genes are given only for firm matches. Size is stated for part of the rows, as once, few or many counts, or as a class when the clone is expanded.

D: TRBD1; size: .; V: TRBV7-9; length: 14; J: TRBJ2-7; CDR3: CASRQQGASYEQYF; DNA: TGTGCCAGCAGACAACAGGGGGCCTCCTACGAGCAGTACTTC
D: TRBD2; size: .; V: TRBV7-9; length: 15; J: TRBJ2-5; CDR3: CASTLWRGDQETQYF; DNA: TGTGCCAGCACCTTATGGCGGGGGGATCAAGAGACCCAGTACTTC
D: .; size: .; V: TRBV4-2; length: 15; J: TRBJ2-3; CDR3: CASSQDTGSTDTQYF; DNA: TGTGCCAGCAGCCAAGATACGGGGAGCACAGATACGCAGTATTTT
D: .; size: .; V: TRBV6-2/TRBV6-3; length: 12; J: TRBJ2-7; CDR3: CASSLLGDEQYF; DNA: TGTGCCAGCAGTTTATTGGGCGACGAGCAGTACTTC
D: .; size: .; V: TRBV6-5; length: 12; J: TRBJ1-2; CDR3: CASRGSNYGYTF; DNA: TGTGCCAGCAGGGGCTCCAACTATGGCTACACCTTC
D: .; size: .; V: TRBV2; length: 19; J: TRBJ2-7; CDR3: CASSDIGPLETGESYEQYF; DNA: TGTGCCAGCAGTGATATTGGCCCACTCGAGACAGGCGAATCCTACGAGCAGTACTTC
D: .; size: .; V: TRBV5-1; length: 17; J: TRBJ1-3; CDR3: CASSLDGGGNSGNTIYF; DNA: TGCGCCAGCAGCTTGGATGGAGGCGGGAACTCTGGAAACACCATATATTTT
D: TRBD1; size: .; V: TRBV3-1/TRBV3-2; length: 13; J: TRBJ2-7; CDR3: CASSPSTGYEQYF; DNA: TGTGCCAGCAGCCCCTCGACAGGGTACGAGCAGTACTTC
D: .; size: .; V: TRBV18; length: 15; J: TRBJ1-3; CDR3: CASSPEGVSGNTIYF; DNA: TGTGCCAGCTCACCAGAGGGGGTCTCTGGAAACACCATATATTTT
D: .; size: once; V: TRBV4-1; length: 14; J: TRBJ1-5; CDR3: CASSVTSYNQPQHF; DNA: TGCGCCAGCAGCGTTACAAGCTACAATCAGCCCCAGCATTTT
D: .; size: once; V: TRBV3-1/TRBV3-2; length: 13; J: TRBJ2-5; CDR3: CASSLLGQETQYF; DNA: TGTGCCAGCAGCCTCCTCGGGCAAGAGACCCAGTACTTC
D: .; size: .; V: TRBV19; length: 14; J: TRBJ2-1; CDR3: CATLPGLEYNEQFF; DNA: TGTGCCACTCTCCCTGGACTGGAGTACAATGAGCAGTTCTTC
D: .; size: .; V: TRBV7-2; length: 15; J: TRBJ1-1; CDR3: CASSSRTGMNTEAFF; DNA: TGTGCCAGCAGCTCTCGGACGGGTATGAACACTGAAGCTTTCTTT
D: TRBD1; size: .; V: TRBV6-2/TRBV6-3; length: 14; J: TRBJ1-5; CDR3: CASSLRQGHQPQHF; DNA: TGTGCCAGCAGCCTTCGACAGGGACATCAGCCCCAGCATTTT
D: .; size: .; V: TRBV12-5; length: 11; J: TRBJ2-1; CDR3: CASALHNEQFF; DNA: TGTGCTAGTGCCTTACACAATGAGCAGTTCTTC
D: .; size: .; V: TRBV29-1; length: 12; J: TRBJ2-7; CDR3: CSVARPRYEQYF; DNA: TGCAGCGTTGCCCGACCGCGCTACGAGCAGTACTTC
D: TRBD1; size: .; V: TRBV6-6; length: 17; J: TRBJ2-7; CDR3: CASSPTAGTGAAYEQYF; DNA: TGTGCCAGCAGTCCAACGGCCGGGACAGGGGCCGCCTACGAGCAGTACTTC
D: .; size: .; V: TRBV5-1; length: 14; J: TRBJ1-6; CDR3: CASSLDRALSPLHF; DNA: TGCGCCAGCAGCTTGGACAGGGCCCTCTCACCCCTCCACTTT
D: .; size: .; V: TRBV19; length: 18; J: TRBJ1-5; CDR3: CASSLEWQIKRSNQPQHF; DNA: TGTGCCAGTAGTCTAGAGTGGCAGATAAAACGTAGCAATCAGCCCCAGCATTTT
D: .; size: .; V: TRBV25-1; length: 16; J: TRBJ1-6; CDR3: CASSASLRNYNSPLHF; DNA: TGTGCCAGCAGTGCCTCGCTTCGGAACTATAATTCACCCCTCCACTTT
D: TRBD1; size: .; V: TRBV28; length: 14; J: TRBJ2-7; CDR3: CASSIQGAIYEQYF; DNA: TGTGCCAGCAGTATCCAGGGGGCGATCTACGAGCAGTACTTC
D: .; size: .; V: TRBV29-1; length: 15; J: TRBJ2-7; CDR3: CSVEDEGGPLYEQYF; DNA: TGCAGCGTTGAAGATGAGGGGGGGCCACTCTACGAGCAGTACTTC
D: .; size: few; V: TRBV5-1; length: 15; J: TRBJ2-7; CDR3: CASSLGAGTSYEQYF; DNA: TGCGCCAGCAGCTTGGGGGCAGGTACCTCCTACGAGCAGTACTTC
D: TRBD1; size: .; V: TRBV3-1/TRBV3-2; length: 15; J: TRBJ1-1; CDR3: CASSQVGQSVAEAFF; DNA: TGTGCCAGCAGCCAAGTGGGACAGAGTGTGGCTGAAGCTTTCTTT
D: TRBD1; size: .; V: TRBV4-1; length: 15; J: TRBJ1-1; CDR3: CASTQTGVMNTEAFF; DNA: TGCGCCAGCACCCAGACAGGGGTGATGAACACTGAAGCTTTCTTT
D: .; size: .; V: TRBV2; length: 14; J: TRBJ1-6; CDR3: CASSEGGAGSPLHF; DNA: TGTGCCAGCAGTGAGGGGGGGGCTGGTTCACCCCTCCACTTT
D: .; size: .; V: TRBV28; length: 12; J: TRBJ1-5; CDR3: CASRVRNQPQHF; DNA: TGTGCCAGCAGAGTACGGAATCAGCCCCAGCATTTT
D: TRBD1; size: .; V: TRBV18; length: 19; J: TRBJ1-3; CDR3: CASSPRRDSLSVSGNTIYF; DNA: TGTGCCAGCTCACCACGCCGGGACAGCCTCAGTGTATCTGGAAACACCATATATTTT
D: .; size: .; V: TRBV6-2/TRBV6-3; length: 14; J: TRBJ1-6; CDR3: CASSYRELNSPLHF; DNA: TGTGCCAGCAGTTACAGGGAATTGAATTCACCCCTCCACTTT
D: .; size: .; V: TRBV6-6; length: 14; J: TRBJ2-6; CDR3: CASGDNSGANVLTF; DNA: TGTGCCAGCGGGGACAACTCTGGGGCCAACGTCCTGACTTTC
D: TRBD1; size: .; V: TRBV11-3; length: 17; J: TRBJ2-3; CDR3: CASSGTGTGSSTDTQYF; DNA: TGTGCCAGCAGCGGGACCGGGACAGGGTCTAGCACAGATACGCAGTATTTT
D: .; size: once; V: TRBV2; length: 13; J: TRBJ1-2; CDR3: CASREQLNYGYTF; DNA: TGTGCCAGCAGGGAACAGCTCAACTATGGCTACACCTTC